This T cell receptor beta chain emerged from a study of blood T cell repertoires in COVID-19. Study-level background: Donors in the United States, Italy and Spain gave samples during acute or convalescent COVID-19. T cells, B-cell-depleted T cells, or PBMCs provided the cDNA or gDNA that served as material.

Measured with immunoSEQ multiplex PCR; TCRdb has only the in-frame clones, and not every one. The sample has about 380,000 clones; about 90% are singletons. V was cut by 7 bases and J by 6 bases, with 19 bases left in between. This CDR3 comprises 15 residues. Germline values: CDR1 MNHEY, CDR2 SVGAGI. The sequencing sample was made of peripheral blood. This clonotype was sampled from a man between 35 and 55 years old with acute or convalescent COVID-19. This chain joins TRBV6-5 and TRBJ1-5; D is ambiguous. This CDR3 reads CASNLRGSDGQPQHF. In DNA form, the CDR3 reads TGTGCCAGCAATCTCCGGGGTTCGGATGGTCAGCCCCAGCATTTT.